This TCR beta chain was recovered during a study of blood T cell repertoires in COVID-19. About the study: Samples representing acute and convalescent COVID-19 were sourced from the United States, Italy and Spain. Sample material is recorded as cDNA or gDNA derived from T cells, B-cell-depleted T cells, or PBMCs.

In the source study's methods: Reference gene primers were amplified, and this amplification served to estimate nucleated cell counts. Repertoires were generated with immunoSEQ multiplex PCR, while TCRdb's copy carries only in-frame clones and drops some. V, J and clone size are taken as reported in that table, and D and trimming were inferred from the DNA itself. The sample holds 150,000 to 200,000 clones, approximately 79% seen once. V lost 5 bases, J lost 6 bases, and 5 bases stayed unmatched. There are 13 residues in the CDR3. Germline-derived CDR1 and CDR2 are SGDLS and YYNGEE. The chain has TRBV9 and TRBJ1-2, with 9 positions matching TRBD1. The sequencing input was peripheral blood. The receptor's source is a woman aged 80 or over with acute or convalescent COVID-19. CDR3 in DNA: TGTGCCAGCAGTTCACGGGACAGGGATGGCTACACCTTC. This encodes CASSSRDRDGYTF.